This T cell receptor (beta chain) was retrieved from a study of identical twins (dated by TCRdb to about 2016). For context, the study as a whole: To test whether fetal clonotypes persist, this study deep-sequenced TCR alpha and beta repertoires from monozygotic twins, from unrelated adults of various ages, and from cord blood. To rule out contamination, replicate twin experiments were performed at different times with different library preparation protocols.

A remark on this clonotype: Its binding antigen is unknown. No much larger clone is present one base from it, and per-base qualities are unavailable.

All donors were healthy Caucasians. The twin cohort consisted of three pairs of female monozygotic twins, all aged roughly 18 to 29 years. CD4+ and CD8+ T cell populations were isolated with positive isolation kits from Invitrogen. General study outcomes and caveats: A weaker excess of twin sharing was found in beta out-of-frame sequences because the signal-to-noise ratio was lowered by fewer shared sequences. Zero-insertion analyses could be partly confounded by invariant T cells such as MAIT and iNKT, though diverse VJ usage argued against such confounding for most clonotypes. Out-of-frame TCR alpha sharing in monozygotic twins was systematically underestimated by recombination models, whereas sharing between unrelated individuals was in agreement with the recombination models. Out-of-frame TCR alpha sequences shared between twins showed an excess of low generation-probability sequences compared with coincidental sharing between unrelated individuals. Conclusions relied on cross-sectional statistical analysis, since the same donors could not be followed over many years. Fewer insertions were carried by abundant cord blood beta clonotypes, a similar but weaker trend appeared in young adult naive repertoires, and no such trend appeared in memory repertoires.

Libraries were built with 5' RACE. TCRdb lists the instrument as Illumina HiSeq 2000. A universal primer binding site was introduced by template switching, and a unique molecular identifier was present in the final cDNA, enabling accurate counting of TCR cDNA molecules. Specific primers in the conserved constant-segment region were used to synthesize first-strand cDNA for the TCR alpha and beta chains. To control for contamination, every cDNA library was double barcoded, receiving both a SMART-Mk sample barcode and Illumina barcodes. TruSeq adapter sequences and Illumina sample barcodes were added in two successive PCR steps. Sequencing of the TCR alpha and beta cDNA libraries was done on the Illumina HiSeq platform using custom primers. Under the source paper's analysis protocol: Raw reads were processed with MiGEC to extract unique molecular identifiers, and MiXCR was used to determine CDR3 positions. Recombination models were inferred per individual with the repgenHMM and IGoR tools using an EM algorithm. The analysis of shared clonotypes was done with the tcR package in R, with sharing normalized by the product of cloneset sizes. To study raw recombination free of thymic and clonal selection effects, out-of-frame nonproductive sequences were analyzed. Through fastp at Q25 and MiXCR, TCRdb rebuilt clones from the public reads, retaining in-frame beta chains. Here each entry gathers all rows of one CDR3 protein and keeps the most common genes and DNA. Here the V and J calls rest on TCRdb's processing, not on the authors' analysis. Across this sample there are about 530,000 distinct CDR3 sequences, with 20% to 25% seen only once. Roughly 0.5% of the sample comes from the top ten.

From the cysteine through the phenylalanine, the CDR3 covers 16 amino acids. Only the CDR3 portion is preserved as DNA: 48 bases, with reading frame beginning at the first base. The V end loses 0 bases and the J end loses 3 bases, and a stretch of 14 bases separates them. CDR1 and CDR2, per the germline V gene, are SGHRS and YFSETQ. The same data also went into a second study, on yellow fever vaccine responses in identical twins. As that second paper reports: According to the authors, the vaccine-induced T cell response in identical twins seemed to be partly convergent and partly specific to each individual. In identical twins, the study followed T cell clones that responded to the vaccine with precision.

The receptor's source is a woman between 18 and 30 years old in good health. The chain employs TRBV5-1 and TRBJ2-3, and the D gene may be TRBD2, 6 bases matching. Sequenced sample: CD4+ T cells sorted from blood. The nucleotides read TGCGCCAGCAGCTTGGTAGGGTGGAGCGGGACAGATACGCAGTATTTT. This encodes CASSLVGWSGTDTQYF.